This T cell receptor (beta chain) was identified in a study of T cell repertoires in cytomegalovirus infection (dated by TCRdb to 2018 to 2020). Regarding the complete study: The HLA type of each donor mattered for the analysis, because public TCR beta signatures pointed to carriage of CMV infection along with the matching HLA type. The research as a whole found: Cumulative frequency of public TCR beta family members discriminated carriers of CMV infection plus the relevant HLA type in this cohort and an independent approximately 360-donor cohort. The ex vivo response was dominated by HLA-C-restricted CMV-specific TCR beta clonotypes, which also provided the single most frequent clonotype in two of eight donors.

Sequencing took place on an Illumina HiSeq 1500. The public reads were reprocessed in TCRdb via fastp at Q25 and MiXCR, keeping in-frame beta chains. Records with the same CDR3 protein are collapsed into one entry carrying the most frequent genes and DNA. The sample yields 630,000 or so distinct CDR3 sequences; roughly 24% were counted once. Jointly, the top ten make up 8% of the sample. With regard to this clonotype: Its antigen is unknown. The record has no base qualities; no much larger clone is one base away.

V lost 1 base and J lost 7 bases; the stretch between them is 22 bases long. There are 18 amino acids in the CDR3, from cysteine to phenylalanine inclusive. Only the CDR3 region is kept as DNA, spanning 54 bases read in frame from base 1. CDR1 and CDR2 were assigned from the germline V gene as SGHVS and FNYEAQ. The material sequenced was CD8+ T cells from PBMCs. The sequence came from a human donor in good health (CMV status not recorded). Some clones in this sample may be carry-over from other donors' samples. The rearranged segments are TRBV7-6 and TRBJ2-2; the D gene is possibly TRBD1, with 5 bases matching. CDR3 region: CASSLGRPKSGSHGELFF. The bases read TGTGCCAGCAGCTTAGGCCGACCCAAATCAGGGTCTCACGGGGAGCTGTTTTTT. Where the CDR3 stops, the reference TRBV7-6 and TRBJ2-2 genes take over; the full variable domain is GAGVSQSPRYKVTKRGQDVALRCDPISGHVSLYWYRQALGQGPEFLTYFNYEAQQDKSGLPNDRFSAERPEGSISTLTIQRTEQRDSAMYRCASSLGRPKSGSHGELFFGEGSRLTVL.